This is a list of T cell receptor beta chains from one sample in a study of blood T cell repertoires in COVID-19. Clones were sequenced by immunoSEQ multiplex PCR, and TCRdb holds only the in-frame ones, with some missing. The table has around 300,000 clones, about nine tenths seen once. Sequencing was done on a sample of PBMCs or T cells enriched from blood (not recorded which). These receptors came from a woman between 35 and 50 years old who had recovered from COVID-19. Each CDR3 is given with its conserved first and last residue. The D gene is left open where the match is weak. Expanded clones are given a class, and other clones once, few, many or no size at all.

v_call	d_call	j_call	cdr3_length	clone_size	cdr3_aa	cdr3_nt
TRBV7-9	TRBD1	TRBJ2-7	11	.	CASTSGTGCYF	TGTGCCAGCACCTCCGGGACAGGGTGCTACTTC
TRBV29-1	.	TRBJ2-2	12	.	CSVAWNTGELFF	TGCAGCGTTGCCTGGAACACCGGGGAGCTGTTTTTT
TRBV4-3	.	TRBJ1-2	17	.	CASSQDLSGLNNYGYTF	TGCGCCAGCAGCCAAGATCTTTCGGGACTCAACAACTATGGCTACACCTTC
TRBV21-1	.	TRBJ2-1	16	.	CASSTSSGSPYNEQFF	TGTGCCAGCAGCACCTCTAGCGGGAGTCCCTACAATGAGCAGTTCTTC
TRBV5-4	TRBD1	TRBJ2-3	15	.	CASSPDRGLTDTQYF	TGTGCCAGCAGCCCTGACAGGGGGCTCACAGATACGCAGTATTTT
TRBV4-3	.	TRBJ1-3	15	.	CASSPTGRTGNTIYF	TGCGCCAGCAGCCCAACAGGGCGAACTGGAAACACCATATATTTT
TRBV2	.	TRBJ2-3	14	.	CASSVVSHTDTQYF	TGTGCCAGCAGTGTGGTTAGTCACACAGATACGCAGTATTTT
TRBV3-1/TRBV3-2	TRBD1	TRBJ1-1	13	.	CASRGTAGPEAFF	TGTGCCAGCAGAGGGACAGCCGGACCTGAAGCTTTCTTT
TRBV5-6	TRBD1	TRBJ1-1	15	.	CASSLGIEGASGAFF	TGTGCCAGCAGCTTGGGAATTGAGGGGGCAAGTGGGGCTTTCTTT
TRBV7-8	.	TRBJ2-5	13	.	CASSLVIGETQYF	TGTGCCAGCAGCTTAGTCATCGGAGAGACCCAGTACTTC
TRBV5-1	.	TRBJ2-1	15	.	CASSLMPSFSDEQFF	TGCGCCAGCAGCTTGATGCCTAGCTTCTCCGATGAGCAGTTCTTC
TRBV11-2	TRBD2	TRBJ2-2	16	.	CASSLGLAGVTGELFF	TGTGCCAGCAGCTTGGGACTAGCGGGAGTTACCGGGGAGCTGTTTTTT
TRBV7-3	TRBD2	TRBJ2-2	16	.	CASSFFASGNTGELFF	TGTGCCAGCAGCTTTTTCGCTAGCGGGAACACCGGGGAGCTGTTTTTT
TRBV12-3/TRBV12-4	.	TRBJ1-1	11	.	CASSRGTEAFF	TGTGCCAGCAGTCGGGGGACTGAAGCTTTCTTT
TRBV2	.	TRBJ1-4	17	few	CASSFGTLVATNEKLFF	TGTGCCAGCAGTTTCGGGACACTCGTTGCAACTAATGAAAAACTGTTTTTT
TRBV5-3	.	TRBJ2-7	12	once	CARSLCVREQYF	TGTGCCAGAAGCTTGTGTGTGAGGGAGCAGTACTTC
TRBV5-1	.	TRBJ1-2	12	.	CASSMDEYGYTF	TGCGCCAGCAGCATGGACGAGTATGGCTACACCTTC
TRBV24-1	TRBD2	TRBJ2-2	17	.	CATSDPGLAGDTGELFF	TGTGCCACCAGTGATCCTGGACTAGCGGGAGACACCGGGGAGCTGTTTTTT
TRBV30	TRBD1	TRBJ1-3	14	.	CAWSQTGGTNTIYF	TGTGCCTGGAGCCAAACAGGGGGGACAAACACCATATATTTT
TRBV27	TRBD1	TRBJ1-1	13	.	CATTDRTNTEAFF	TGTGCCACCACGGACAGGACGAACACTGAAGCTTTCTTT
TRBV10-3	TRBD2	TRBJ2-1	13	.	CASREAGDNEQFF	TGTGCCTCCCGGGAGGCGGGAGACAATGAGCAGTTCTTC
TRBV29-1	TRBD1	TRBJ1-3	12	.	CSGGQAGNTIYF	TGCAGCGGGGGACAGGCTGGAAACACCATATATTTT
TRBV7-6	.	TRBJ1-3	15	few	CASSYDGLSGNTIYF	TGTGCCAGCAGCTACGACGGACTCTCTGGAAACACCATATATTTT
TRBV27	.	TRBJ1-1	13	.	CASNPRRGTEAFF	TGTGCCAGCAATCCTCGACGGGGCACTGAAGCTTTCTTT
TRBV18	.	TRBJ1-1	14	.	CASSLKVEVTEAFF	TGTGCCAGCTCACTCAAGGTGGAGGTCACTGAAGCTTTCTTT
TRBV3-1/TRBV3-2	TRBD2	TRBJ2-1	14	.	CASSQRTSGKEQFF	TGTGCCAGCAGCCAGAGGACTAGCGGGAAGGAGCAGTTCTTC
TRBV9	.	TRBJ1-6	14	.	CASSVRLTGSPLHF	TGTGCCAGCAGCGTTCGGCTGACTGGTTCACCCCTCCACTTT
TRBV7-9	.	TRBJ2-3	19	few	CASSLVFGAGSQEDDTQYF	TGTGCCAGCAGCTTAGTATTTGGGGCGGGGAGCCAAGAGGACGATACGCAGTATTTT
TRBV4-2	TRBD1	TRBJ2-2	16	.	CASSQDRLTNTGELFF	TGTGCCAGCAGTCAGGACAGGCTCACGAACACCGGGGAGCTGTTTTTT
TRBV30	.	TRBJ1-1	12	.	CAWNLGAGGAFF	TGTGCCTGGAATTTAGGGGCCGGAGGGGCTTTCTTT
TRBV11-2	.	TRBJ1-1	15	.	CASSYRVLGPPEAFF	TGTGCCAGCAGCTACAGGGTTTTAGGTCCACCTGAAGCTTTCTTT
TRBV6-1	.	TRBJ2-3	18	.	CASSEFGADWTLADTQYF	TGTGCCAGCAGCGAATTTGGGGCTGACTGGACGTTAGCAGATACGCAGTATTTT
TRBV19	TRBD2	TRBJ2-1	16	.	CASQGPIAGAYNEQFF	TGTGCCAGCCAGGGCCCCATAGCGGGAGCTTACAATGAGCAGTTCTTC
TRBV5-1	.	TRBJ2-2	16	.	CASTLTQGLSTGELFF	TGCGCCAGCACCCTAACGCAGGGCTTGAGCACCGGGGAGCTGTTTTTT
TRBV2	.	TRBJ1-5	13	once	CASSVRRNQPQHF	TGTGCCAGCAGTGTACGGAGGAATCAGCCCCAGCATTTT
TRBV6-2/TRBV6-3	TRBD1	TRBJ1-2	20	.	CASSYPEVPGQGAPNYGYTF	TGTGCCAGCAGTTACCCAGAGGTCCCGGGACAGGGGGCTCCTAACTATGGCTACACCTTC